The rows below give T cell receptor beta chains drawn from one sample of a study of somatic mutations in cytotoxic T cells in rheumatoid arthritis. Profiling relied on immunoSEQ multiplex PCR, and the TCRdb table lists in-frame clones only, not all of them. Among about 10,000 clones listed, about three quarters were seen once. The sample was CD8+ T cells sorted from blood. Every receptor here comes from a man aged 50 to 60 in good health. Both conserved end residues are part of each CDR3. A D gene is named only where the DNA matches it firmly. The size field is filled for only some rows; it gives once, few, many or a size class.

TGTGCCAGCAGACTAGCGGGGGACTCCTACGAGCAGTACTTC	CASRLAGDSYEQYF	TRBJ2-7	TRBD2	TRBV27	once
TGTGCCATCAGCGAGGGGGCAGGGGGAAGGACTGAAGCTTTCTTT	CAISEGAGGRTEAFF	TRBJ1-1	TRBD1	TRBV10-3	few
TGTGCCAGCAGTCCCGGACAGGGGGCGGGGACCCAGTACTTC	CASSPGQGAGTQYF	TRBJ2-5	TRBD1	TRBV27	once
TGTGCCAGCACTCCAAACCCTCGGGTAGGCTACACCTTC	CASTPNPRVGYTF	TRBJ1-2	NA	TRBV27	medium-sized
TGTGCCAGCAGTTACGACAGTGGGACCGGGGAGCTGTTTTTT	CASSYDSGTGELFF	TRBJ2-2	NA	TRBV6-5	NA
TGTGCCAGCAGCGACAGGGGGTGGCAGACCCAGTACTTC	CASSDRGWQTQYF	TRBJ2-5	TRBD1	TRBV2	once
TGTGCCAGCAGCAACGATGAGCGGGGGGGGGTAGATACGCAGTATTTT	CASSNDERGGVDTQYF	TRBJ2-3	TRBD2	TRBV7-3	NA
TGTGCCAGCAGCACTTCAGGGGGGAGCACTGAAGCTTTCTTT	CASSTSGGSTEAFF	TRBJ1-1	TRBD1	TRBV9	few
TGTGCCAGCAGCCCCAAAGGCGGCCACTCCTACAATGAACAGTTCTTC	CASSPKGGHSYNEQFF	TRBJ2-1	NA	TRBV9	NA
TGCGCCAGCAGCCCCTGGACCGAGGAGGGGATCGGGGAGCTGTTTTTT	CASSPWTEEGIGELFF	TRBJ2-2	NA	TRBV4-3	NA
TGTGCCAGCACCACGCGACTAGCAGGTGATACGCAGTATTTT	CASTTRLAGDTQYF	TRBJ2-3	TRBD2	TRBV6-6	NA
TGTGCCAGCAGCCCCTCGGGAGGGCGAAACACCATATATTTT	CASSPSGGRNTIYF	TRBJ1-3	NA	TRBV9	medium-sized
TGTGCCAGCACTCCCGGGGGGGAGCAGTACTTC	CASTPGGEQYF	TRBJ2-7	TRBD2	TRBV6-6	NA
TGTGCCAGCAGCCCACCTTATCACCGTGATGAGTACGAGCAGTACTTC	CASSPPYHRDEYEQYF	TRBJ2-7	NA	TRBV7-9	NA
TGTGCCAGCAGCCCCAGATTCTCCTATAATTCACCCCTCCACTTT	CASSPRFSYNSPLHF	TRBJ1-6	NA	TRBV6-5	NA
TGCGCCAGCAGCACCTGGATAACAGGGATCCGGAACTATGGCTACACCTTC	CASSTWITGIRNYGYTF	TRBJ1-2	NA	TRBV5-1	NA
TGTGCCAGCAGCGACGGACAGGGGCGAATCTATGGCTACACCTTC	CASSDGQGRIYGYTF	TRBJ1-2	TRBD1	TRBV9	NA